The entry below gives a single T cell receptor (beta chain) sequence along with its context. Its antigen remains unidentified. This entry is derived from a study of T cells expressing NK-cell markers. Study-level information: Researchers got TCR beta repertoires out of sorted CD3+CD56+NKG2C+, CD3+CD56+NKG2C- and CD3+CD56-NKG2C+ T cells. The study sequenced eight donors, seven HCMV-seropositive and one seronegative.

Study conclusions and caveats: In four donors, dominant clonotypes made up roughly 28.3-65% of CD3+CD56-NKG2C+ cells.

UMIs were included in TCR beta cDNA generated by 5'RACE template switching. TCRdb reprocessed the 5' RACE reads and reports one entry per CDR3 protein, with no DNA. The specimen's table records some 150,000 distinct CDR3 sequences. This CDR3 spans 15 amino acids. In germline, CDR1 is MNHEY, CDR2 SVGAGI. The chain is built from TRBV6-5 and TRBJ1-5; the TRBD1 assignment by TCRdb is unverifiable without DNA. This TCR was sampled from a woman in her 50s in good health. The sequencing input was blood T cells: a sorted CD56 or NKG2C T cell subset, CD4+ or CD8+ T cells, or bulk PBMC T cells (not recorded which). The CDR3 here is CASNPGQPSNQPQHF.